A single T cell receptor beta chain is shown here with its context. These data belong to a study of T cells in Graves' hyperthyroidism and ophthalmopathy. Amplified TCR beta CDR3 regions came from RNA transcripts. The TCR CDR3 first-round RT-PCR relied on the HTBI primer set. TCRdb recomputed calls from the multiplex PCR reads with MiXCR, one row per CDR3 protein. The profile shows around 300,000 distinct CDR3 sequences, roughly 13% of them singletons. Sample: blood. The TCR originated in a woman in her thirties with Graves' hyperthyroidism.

CDR3 coding DNA: TGTGCCAGCAGCCCGCCTCTTCAGGGGGCGCGTGGCTACACCTTC. Translating it yields CASSPPLQGARGYTF. This chain links TRBV7-2 with TRBJ1-2; 8 nucleotides match TRBD1. The CDR3 runs 15 residues. Germline V lookup: CDR1 SGHTA, CDR2 FQGNSA. The V gene end was trimmed by 5 bases and the J gene end by 7 bases; junction bases not matched to a gene: 12.